The 19 T cell receptor beta chains below come from one sample, sequenced in a study of cytomegalovirus exposure and HLA in healthy donors. PCR primers comprised 60 Vbeta and 13 Jbeta primers. The method was immunoSEQ multiplex PCR; TCRdb's version includes in-frame clones alone and lacks a portion of them. The sample comprises fewer than 200,000 clones, under 75% of which are singletons, and 7.1% rests with the top ten. Sequencing was done on a sample of PBMCs. The receptors were gathered from a man aged 35 to 55 in good health and CMV-seropositive.

The rearrangement links TRBV2 to TRBJ1-2; maybe TRBD1 (5 bases). CDR3 size: 14 residues. CDR1 is SNHLY, CDR2 FYNNEI, per germline. With 7 bases removed from V and 4 bases from J, the gap between germline ends came to 16 bases. CDR3 in DNA: TGTGCCAGCAATCCGGAGCGGGGGTCCTATGGCTACACCTTC. This encodes CASNPERGSYGYTF.

This chain joins TRBV7-2 and TRBJ1-2; 11 bases are shared with TRBD1. This CDR3 has 16 residues. Looked up from germline, CDR1 is SGHTA and CDR2 is FQGNSA. J was trimmed by 3 bases and V by 5 bases; bases with no gene match: 8. CDR3 region: CASSPKGTGGDYGYTF. For the CDR3, the DNA is TGTGCCAGCAGCCCCAAGGGGACAGGGGGGGACTATGGCTACACCTTC.

The V and J genes are TRBV2 and TRBJ2-7; D not resolved. CDR1 and CDR2 from the germline V gene are SNHLY and FYNNEI. The CDR3 loop spans 13 amino acids. Trimming pared 4 bases from V and 0 bases from J, leaving 7 bases between. CDR3 DNA: TGTGCCAGCAGTGTGCAGGACTCCTACGAGCAGTACTTC. Translating it yields CASSVQDSYEQYF.

The rearrangement uses TRBV6-5 and TRBJ1-1; no clear D gene. Trimming pared 0 bases from V and 4 bases from J, leaving 12 bases between. The CDR3 is 15 residues long. Germline V gene lookup returns CDR1 MNHEY and CDR2 SVGAGI. The CDR3 reads CASSYSTGTLTEAFF. The CDR3 DNA sequence: TGTGCCAGCAGTTACTCGACGGGTACCCTCACTGAAGCTTTCTTT.

The CDR3 nucleotides read TGTGCCAGCAGCCTACAGGGGGATTCACCCCTCCACTTT. As protein: CASSLQGDSPLHF. The gene calls are TRBV7-9 and TRBJ1-6; 8 bases align to TRBD1. V dropped 5 bases and J dropped 8; count of bases not matched to a gene: 2. This CDR3 spans 13 amino acids. CDR1 is SEHNR, CDR2 FQNEAQ, per germline (reference sequence).

This clone has only a few counts. This chain connects TRBV6-6 to TRBJ2-5, with a weak D call TRBD1 (5 bases). Germline-derived CDR1 and CDR2 are MNHNY and SVGAGI (reference sequence). Trimming took off 4 bases at V and 2 bases at J, with 8 bases between the two ends. The CDR3 is made up of 13 amino acids. The CDR3 region has the DNA TGTGCCAGCAGTTGGCAGGGTCAAGAGACCCAGTACTTC. It is translated as CASSWQGQETQYF.

This clone was detected a few times. This rearrangement joins TRBV2 to TRBJ2-7, with TRBD1 matching over 7 bases. The trim removed 5 bases at V and 3 bases at J, leaving 4 bases unmatched. In germline, CDR1 is SNHLY, CDR2 FYNNEI. This CDR3 spans 13 amino acids. CDR3 in amino acids: CASSTTGIYEQYF. The CDR3 DNA follows: TGTGCCAGCAGTACGACAGGGATCTACGAGCAGTACTTC.

This sequence joins TRBV27 and TRBJ2-3, with D possibly being TRBD1 (5 bases). The V gene's germline CDR1 is MNHEY and CDR2 SMNVEV (reference sequence). With 3 bases removed from V and 0 bases from J, the gap between germline ends came to 7 bases. The CDR3 runs 14 residues. Here the CDR3 DNA reads TGTGCCAGCAGTTTGGGGCACAGCACAGATACGCAGTATTTT. It is translated as CASSLGHSTDTQYF.

The rearrangement uses TRBV7-8 and TRBJ1-6; D is unresolved. The CDR3 has 12 residues. Germline V lookup: CDR1 SGHVS, CDR2 FQNEAQ. V was trimmed by 5 bases and J by 7 bases, leaving 6 bases between them. The CDR3 is CASSHYNSPLHF. CDR3 bases: TGTGCCAGCAGCCACTACAATTCACCCCTCCACTTT.

This clone occurred once. The chain uses TRBV5-4 and TRBJ1-2, with D maybe TRBD1 (5 bases). Between the trimmed V and J ends, which lost 5 bases and 0 bases, there was a span of 8 bases. The CDR3 is 13 amino acids. Germline-derived CDR1 and CDR2 are SGHNT and YYREEE (reference sequence). Here the CDR3 reads CASRGRTNYGYTF. The CDR3 DNA follows: TGTGCCAGCAGGGGGCGAACTAACTATGGCTACACCTTC.

In DNA, the CDR3 is TGTGCCAGCAGCTTAAGTGGTGGGGCAGGCGTGAACACTGAAGCTTTCTTT. It translates to CASSLSGGAGVNTEAFF. The chain uses TRBV7-3 and TRBJ1-1; tentative D call: TRBD1 (5 bases). V lost 1 base and J 0 bases, leaving 15 bases between the germline ends. Germline V gives CDR1 SGHTA, CDR2 FQGTGA. The CDR3 runs 17 residues. Supplemented by reference TRBV7-3 and TRBJ1-1, the full variable domain reads GAGVSQTPSNKVTEKGKYVELRCDPISGHTALYWYRQSLGQGPEFLIYFQGTGAADDSGLPNDRFFAVRPEGSVSTLKIQRTERGDSAVYLCASSLSGGAGVNTEAFFGQGTRLTVV.

The chain links TRBV9 to TRBJ2-2, with D possibly TRBD2 on 6 matching bases. CDR1 and CDR2 (germline): SGDLS, YYNGEE. Trimming took off 3 bases at V and 0 bases at J, with 15 bases between the two ends. CDR3 length: 17 amino acids. The CDR3 DNA reads TGTGCCAGCAGCGGGGGACTCGGGGGTGCGAACACCGGGGAGCTGTTTTTT. Residues: CASSGGLGGANTGELFF. Based on the CDR3 plus reference TRBV9 and TRBJ2-2, the full variable domain is DSGVTQTPKHLITATGQRVTLRCSPRSGDLSVYWYQQSLDQGLQFLIQYYNGEERAKGNILERFSAQQFPDLHSELNLSSLELGDSALYFCASSGGLGGANTGELFFGEGSRLTVL.

The J gene is TRBJ1-3, the V gene TRBV11-2, with 8 bases that match TRBD1. Germline V gene sequence: CDR1 SGHAT, CDR2 FQNNGV. The CDR3 is 15 residues long. The ends lost 3 bases at V and 1 base at J; junction bases unmatched: 2. The CDR3 DNA reads as TGTGCCAGCAGCTTTGGGACAGGATCTGGAAACACCATATATTTT. Protein sequence: CASSFGTGSGNTIYF.

This sequence joins TRBV30 and TRBJ1-5; D remains unclear. The CDR3 runs to 13 residues. Germline V lookup: CDR1 GTSNPN, CDR2 SVGIG (reference sequence). V lost 2 bases and J 5 bases, leaving 10 bases between the germline ends. For the CDR3, the DNA is TGTGCCTGGAGTTCGGGGAGGGATCAGCCCCAGCATTTT. This translates into CAWSSGRDQPQHF.

V is TRBV20-1 and J is TRBJ2-1, with D possibly being TRBD1 (6 bases). V dropped 5 bases and J dropped 6 bases, with 8 bases sitting between them. CDR3 length equals 11 residues. Germline loops: CDR1 DFQATT, CDR2 SNEGSKA (reference sequence). CDR3 sequence: CSAGQFNEQFF. CDR3 nucleotide sequence: TGCAGTGCTGGACAGTTCAATGAGCAGTTCTTC.

The CDR3 nucleotides are TGCGCCAGCAGCTTGGGAGGGAAGGAAAAACTGTTTTTT. Translated, it gives CASSLGGKEKLFF. The chain links TRBV5-1 to TRBJ1-4; D call uncertain. The CDR3 has 13 amino acids. V lost 0 bases and J 8 bases, leaving 8 bases between the germline ends. CDR1 and CDR2 (germline): SGHRS, YFSETQ.

V usage is TRBV2 and J usage is TRBJ2-7; D unresolved. This CDR3 contains 11 residues. Trimming shortened V by 6 bases and J by 4 bases, and 7 bases separated the two germline ends. Germline V gene lookup returns CDR1 SNHLY and CDR2 FYNNEI. The CDR3 loop is CASRQTYEQYF. DNA of the CDR3: TGTGCCAGCAGACAGACGTACGAGCAGTACTTC.

CDR3 region: CASSSGMGRETQYF. The CDR3 DNA reads TGTGCCAGCAGTTCGGGGATGGGTAGGGAGACCCAGTACTTC. This rearrangement joins TRBV27 to TRBJ2-5; D perhaps matches TRBD2 (5 bases). Trimming left V 4 bases short and J 5 bases short, with 14 bases between. The CDR3 runs 14 residues. Germline V gene data show CDR1 as MNHEY and CDR2 as SMNVEV (reference sequence).

The chain employs TRBV5-4 and TRBJ2-1; 13 bases are shared with TRBD2. J lost 0 bases, V lost 4 bases, and 1 base had no gene match. There are 16 residues in the CDR3. Per the germline V gene, CDR1 is SGHNT and CDR2 is YYREEE (reference sequence). CDR3 in amino acids: CASSRTSGGSYNEQFF. CDR3 bases: TGTGCCAGCAGCCGGACTAGCGGGGGCTCCTACAATGAGCAGTTCTTC.